The 7 T cell receptor beta chains given below trace back to one sample, sequenced in a study of radiation and T cells in renal cell carcinoma. Time point reported: baseline pretreatment blood. As for treatment: 15 Gy SBRT to primary tumor, nephrectomy 4 weeks later. Assay used: immunoSEQ multiplex PCR; TCRdb lists only in-frame clones, some missing. The data contain roughly 100,000 clones, roughly 90% of them singletons. This specimen consisted of blood, obtained from a patient whose treatment included radiotherapy and nephrectomy. The receptors were sampled from a man aged 45-65 years with renal cell carcinoma.

This sequence joins TRBV5-1 and TRBJ1-2; D perhaps matches TRBD1 (6 bases). The CDR3 has 14 amino acids. V lost 4 bases and J lost 8, with 18 bases in between. Germline CDR1 reads SGHRS; CDR2 reads YFSETQ. The CDR3 DNA is TGCGCCAGCAGCCCACCACGACAGGATGAAGGCTACACCTTC. It codes for CASSPPRQDEGYTF.

This chain connects TRBV11-1 to TRBJ2-2, with a weak D call TRBD2 (5 bases). The CDR3 runs to 16 residues. V lost 5 bases, J lost 0 bases, and 13 bases lay in between. CDR1 is SGHAT, CDR2 FQDESV, per germline (reference sequence). For the CDR3, the DNA is TGTGCCAGCAGCACTAGTCGCGCCCCGAACACCGGGGAGCTGTTTTTT. Translation gives CASSTSRAPNTGELFF.

The gene calls are TRBV25-1 and TRBJ2-5; D is ambiguous. The V end was cut by 0 bases, the J end by 4 bases, with 3 bases between. From germline, CDR1 is MGHDK and CDR2 SYGVNS. The CDR3 extends over 12 amino acids. Here the CDR3 reads CASSEYGETQYF. The CDR3 nucleotides read TGTGCCAGCAGTGAATATGGAGAGACCCAGTACTTC.

A word on this clone: The junction differs from germline at one of its ends, possibly a read error. This chain links TRBV7-7 with TRBJ2-3, with 7 bases that match TRBD2. In germline, CDR1 is SSHAT, CDR2 FNYEAQ (reference sequence). The CDR3 totals 13 residues. The CDR3 region has the DNA TGTGCTAGCAGCCAGAGAGAGCGGGATCCGCAGTATTTT. This sequence encodes CASSQRERDPQYF.

The chain carries TRBV2 and TRBJ1-1; D call uncertain. V was clipped by 2 bases and J by 9 bases, with 10 bases between them. The CDR3 runs 12 residues. From germline, CDR1 is SNHLY and CDR2 FYNNEI. CDR3 sequence reads: CASSEIQKQAFF. The DNA for the CDR3 is TGTGCCAGCAGTGAAATTCAGAAACAAGCTTTCTTT.

The chain joins TRBV5-4 to TRBJ2-6; tentatively, D is TRBD1 or TRBD2 (5 bases each). CDR3 size: 17 residues. Germline CDR1 and CDR2: SGHNT and YYREEE (reference sequence). V dropped 0 bases and J dropped 1 base, with 11 bases sitting between them. CDR3: CASSLASGSSGANVLTF. The CDR3 nucleotides are TGTGCCAGCAGCTTGGCGTCAGGGAGTTCTGGGGCCAACGTCCTGACTTTC.

This chain connects TRBV5-1 to TRBJ2-2; a possible D gene is TRBD1 (5 bases). Germline V gives CDR1 SGHRS, CDR2 YFSETQ. CDR3 length equals 14 residues. V lost 4 bases and J 1 base, leaving 8 bases between the germline ends. In DNA, the CDR3 is TGCGCCAGCAGCCCCCAGGGGAACACCGGGGAGCTGTTTTTT. Translating gives CASSPQGNTGELFF.